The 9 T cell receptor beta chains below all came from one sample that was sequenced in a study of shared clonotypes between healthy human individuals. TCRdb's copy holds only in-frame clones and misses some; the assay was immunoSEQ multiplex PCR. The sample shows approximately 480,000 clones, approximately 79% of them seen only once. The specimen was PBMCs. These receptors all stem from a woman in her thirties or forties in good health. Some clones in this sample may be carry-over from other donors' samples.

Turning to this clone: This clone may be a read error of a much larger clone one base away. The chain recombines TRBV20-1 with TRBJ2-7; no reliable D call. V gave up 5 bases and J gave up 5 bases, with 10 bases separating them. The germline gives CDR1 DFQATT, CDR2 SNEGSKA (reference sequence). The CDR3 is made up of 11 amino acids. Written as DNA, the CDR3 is TGCAGTGCTGGATTGGGCGACGAGCAGTACTTC. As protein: CSAGLGDEQYF.

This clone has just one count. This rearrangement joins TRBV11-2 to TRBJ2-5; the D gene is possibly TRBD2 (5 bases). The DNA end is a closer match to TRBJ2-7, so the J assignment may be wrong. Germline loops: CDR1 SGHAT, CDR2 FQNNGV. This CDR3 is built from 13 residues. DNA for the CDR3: TGTGCCAGCAGCTTACGGGCGGGCGGCGAGCAGTACTTC. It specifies CASSLRAGGEQYF.

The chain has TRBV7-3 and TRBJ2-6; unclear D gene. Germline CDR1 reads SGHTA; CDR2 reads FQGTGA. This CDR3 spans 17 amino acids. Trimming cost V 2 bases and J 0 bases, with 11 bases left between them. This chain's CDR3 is CASSLDTSSSGANVLTF. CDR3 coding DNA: TGTGCCAGCAGCTTAGACACATCTAGCTCTGGGGCCAACGTCCTGACTTTC.

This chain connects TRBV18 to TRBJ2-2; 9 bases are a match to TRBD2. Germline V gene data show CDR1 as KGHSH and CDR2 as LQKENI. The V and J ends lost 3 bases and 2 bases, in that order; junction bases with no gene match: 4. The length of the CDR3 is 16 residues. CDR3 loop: CASSPRLAANTGELFF. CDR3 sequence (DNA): TGTGCCAGCTCACCCAGACTAGCGGCTAACACCGGGGAGCTGTTTTTT.

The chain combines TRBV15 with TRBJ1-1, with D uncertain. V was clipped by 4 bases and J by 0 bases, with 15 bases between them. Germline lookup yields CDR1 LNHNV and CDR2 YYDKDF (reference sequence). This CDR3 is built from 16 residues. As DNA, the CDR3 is TGTGCCACCAGCATTAGGTCAGTTACACTGAACACTGAAGCTTTCTTT. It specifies CATSIRSVTLNTEAFF.

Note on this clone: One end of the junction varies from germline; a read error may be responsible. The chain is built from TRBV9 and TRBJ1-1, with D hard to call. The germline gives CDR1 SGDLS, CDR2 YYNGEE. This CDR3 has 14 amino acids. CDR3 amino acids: CASSVGALNTEALF. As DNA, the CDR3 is TGTGCCAGCAGCGTAGGAGCCCTGAACACTGAAGCTCTCTTT.

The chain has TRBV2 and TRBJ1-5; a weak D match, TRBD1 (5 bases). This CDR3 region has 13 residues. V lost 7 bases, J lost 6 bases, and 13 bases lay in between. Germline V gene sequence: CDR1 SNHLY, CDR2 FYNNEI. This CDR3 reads CASTFNGGQPQHF. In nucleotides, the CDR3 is TGTGCCAGCACCTTCAACGGGGGTCAGCCCCAGCATTTT.

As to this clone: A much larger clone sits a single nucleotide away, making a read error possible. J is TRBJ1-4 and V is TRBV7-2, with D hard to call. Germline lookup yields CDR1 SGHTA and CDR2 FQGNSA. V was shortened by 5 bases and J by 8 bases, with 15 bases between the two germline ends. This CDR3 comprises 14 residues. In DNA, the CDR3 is TGTGCCAGCAGCGATACTTTAGAGGACGAAAAACTGTTTTTT. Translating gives CASSDTLEDEKLFF.

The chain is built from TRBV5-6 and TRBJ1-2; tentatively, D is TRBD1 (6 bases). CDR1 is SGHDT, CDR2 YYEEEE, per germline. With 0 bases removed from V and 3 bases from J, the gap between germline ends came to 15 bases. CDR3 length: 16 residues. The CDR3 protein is CASSLAPTGNDYGYTF. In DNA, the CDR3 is TGTGCCAGCAGCTTGGCCCCCACAGGGAATGACTATGGCTACACCTTC.